The 11 T cell receptor beta chains below were found in one sample sequenced in a study of cytomegalovirus exposure and HLA in healthy donors. Both 60 Vbeta primers and 13 Jbeta primers went into the PCR. Libraries were prepared by immunoSEQ multiplex PCR; TCRdb keeps only in-frame clonotypes and omits some of them. Among approximately 130,000 clones listed, about 85% were seen once. Sequencing was performed on PBMCs. The receptor set was obtained from a boy aged 5-17 years in good health and CMV-seronegative.

This chain connects TRBV7-9 to TRBJ1-3; weak D call: TRBD1 (5 bases). The CDR3 is 16 amino acids. Trimming removed 5 bases from V and 0 bases from J, with 14 bases in between. The germline gives CDR1 SEHNR, CDR2 FQNEAQ (reference sequence). Written as DNA, the CDR3 is TGTGCCAGCAGCGGGTCCCCCGGGGGCTCTGGAAACACCATATATTTT. Residues: CASSGSPGGSGNTIYF.

This rearrangement joins TRBV4-1 to TRBJ2-2; possible D gene TRBD1, 6 bases. Germline assignment: CDR1 MGHRA and CDR2 YSYEKL. The CDR3 is made up of 15 amino acids. With 4 bases removed from V and 4 bases from J, the gap between germline ends came to 13 bases. The CDR3, as DNA: TGCGCCAGCAGCCCAAAAGCGGACAGCACCGGGGAGCTGTTTTTT. This gives the protein CASSPKADSTGELFF.

The chain couples TRBV9 to TRBJ2-1; TRBD2 agrees at 7 bases. With V trimmed by 0 bases and J by 6 bases, 6 bases remained unmatched. Germline values: CDR1 SGDLS, CDR2 YYNGEE. The CDR3 sequence is 15 residues long. CDR3: CASSVGPGGRNEQFF. Here the CDR3 DNA reads TGTGCCAGCAGCGTAGGACCGGGAGGTCGCAATGAGCAGTTCTTC.

This chain joins TRBV7-2 and TRBJ2-7; the D is unclear. The CDR3 totals 15 residues. Trimming removed 1 base at V and 2 bases at J, with 12 bases between. Germline V gene sequence: CDR1 SGHTA, CDR2 FQGNSA. The CDR3 DNA sequence: TGTGCCAGCAGCTTAGATGTGATGCGGACCTACGAGCAGTACTTC. It is translated as CASSLDVMRTYEQYF. Variable domain in full (rest from reference TRBV7-2 and TRBJ2-7): GAGVSQSPSNKVTEKGKDVELRCDPISGHTALYWYRQSLGQGLEFLIYFQGNSAPDKSGLPSDRFSAERTGGSVSTLTIQRTQQEDSAVYLCASSLDVMRTYEQYFGPGTRLTVT.

V and J are TRBV29-1 and TRBJ2-1; a possible D gene is TRBD1 (5 bases). V lost 4 bases to trimming and J lost 6 bases, with 19 bases between them. This CDR3 has 15 amino acids. From germline, CDR1 is SQVTM and CDR2 ANQGSEA. CDR3 bases: TGCAGCGTTGTTGCCCACCAAGGGGCTCTCAATGAGCAGTTCTTC. Translation: CSVVAHQGALNEQFF.

The CDR3 sequence is CASSFDRTGYEQYF. Here the CDR3 DNA reads TGTGCCAGCAGCTTCGACAGGACTGGATACGAGCAGTACTTC. This chain uses TRBV11-3 with TRBJ2-7; TRBD1 is a possible D gene (6 bases). This CDR3 has 14 residues. CDR1 is SGHNT and CDR2 is YENEEA in the germline V gene. Deletions cut 3 bases from V and 4 bases from J, with 13 bases between.

A note on this clone: Different DNA sequences within this sample yield the same CDR3. The chain uses TRBV5-1 and TRBJ1-5, with a possible D match to TRBD1 (5 bases). This CDR3 has 15 amino acids. Germline lookup yields CDR1 SGHRS and CDR2 YFSETQ. The V gene lost 0 bases and the J gene lost 0 bases, with 7 bases spanning the gap. CDR3 region: CASSLGGDSNQPQHF. The CDR3 nucleotides are TGCGCCAGCAGCTTGGGGGGGGATAGCAATCAGCCCCAGCATTTT.

The V and J genes are TRBV7-8 and TRBJ2-1; D might be TRBD2 (5 bases). Germline-derived CDR1 and CDR2 are SGHVS and FQNEAQ. CDR3 length: 15 amino acids. With 0 bases removed from V and 0 bases from J, the gap between germline ends came to 6 bases. The DNA for the CDR3 is TGTGCCAGCAGCTTAGCGGGAGTCTCCTACAATGAGCAGTTCTTC. Encoded protein: CASSLAGVSYNEQFF.

The rearrangement joins TRBV28 to TRBJ1-4, with D hard to call. Between the trimmed V and J ends, which lost 3 bases and 10 bases, there was a span of 12 bases. This CDR3 has 13 residues. Germline CDR1 MDHEN, CDR2 SYDVKM. The CDR3 is CASSLGNTGKLFF. The CDR3 coding sequence is TGTGCCAGCAGTTTGGGTAACACGGGAAAACTGTTTTTT.

The J gene is TRBJ2-3, the V gene TRBV27; 8 nucleotides agree with TRBD2. V lost 6 bases and J lost 3; bases outside the gene matches: 5. CDR3 length: 14 residues. Germline V lookup: CDR1 MNHEY, CDR2 SMNVEV (reference sequence). The CDR3: CASRPLAATDTQYF. The CDR3 coding sequence is TGTGCCAGCAGACCACTAGCGGCAACAGATACGCAGTATTTT.

The chain recombines TRBV19 with TRBJ2-1; 13 bases match TRBD2. The germline V gene encodes CDR1 LNHDA and CDR2 SQIVND (reference sequence). This CDR3 contains 15 residues. V trimming: 7 bases; J trimming: 4 bases; junction bases outside the gene matches: 4. CDR3 DNA: TGTGCCAGTATGACTAGCGGGGGGAGATACAATGAGCAGTTCTTC. Its protein is CASMTSGGRYNEQFF.